This T cell receptor beta chain is from a study of cytomegalovirus exposure and HLA in healthy donors (dated by TCRdb to about 2017). About the full investigation: According to a later analysis, the approximately 120 validation repertoires were produced on the same platform as the approximately 610 repertoires of the first cohort. The study aimed to test whether signatures of past pathogen exposure could be identified by cataloging public T cell receptors. A separate validation cohort of roughly 110 different subjects was used in addition to the approximately 640-subject first cohort. The study combined high-throughput TCR immunosequencing, statistical association of individual TCRs with disease status, and machine learning to predict cytomegalovirus infection status.

The donors belonged to the validation cohort of around 110 subjects, which was separate from the approximately 700-subject first cohort. This clone was counted a few times. There is no known antigen for this receptor. No much larger clone is present one base from it, and per-base qualities are unavailable. What the study reported, not specific to this receptor: According to the authors, the approach could potentially be generalized to other disease states and immunological phenotypes. The validation cohort had no HLA typing available for a later analysis, so co-occurrence within that cohort was assessed over all 130 or so repertoires. While some public TCRs were present in many individuals, most TCR sequences turned up only very rarely across donors. In vitro tests confirmed that a few of the cytomegalovirus-associated TCR beta chains recognize cytomegalovirus antigens. A later analysis found that TCRs clustered in the first cohort also tended to co-occur in the 120 validation repertoires, with approximately 93% of cluster scores above 0. Cytomegalovirus status was reported to be diagnosed by the classifier with high specificity and sensitivity in both the original and validation cohorts. The study listed approximately 150 TCR beta chains as associated with cytomegalovirus.

To prepare the library, the immunoSEQ multiplex PCR assay was applied. The published analysis was carried out like this. To diagnose cytomegalovirus status from the catalog of TCR beta chain sequences, a statistical classification framework was built. TCRdb obtained this table from immuneACCESS and retained in-frame rearrangements with V and J assigned. These tables miss some clones; where compared with another copy, unresolved V genes account for less than half of the shortfall, and the remainder is unexplained. That table supplies the V and J calls and clone size; D and trimming were determined from the DNA. Recorded for this sample are fewer than 200,000 clones; around nine tenths of them occurred a single time. Of the sample, 10% is held by the ten largest clones. The CDR3 sequence holds 13 residues, the cysteine and phenylalanine included. Only the CDR3 DNA is retained, 39 bases long and in frame from the first base. From a lookup of the germline V gene, CDR1 and CDR2 are SNHLY and FYNNEI. V has 8 bases trimmed and J has 5 bases trimmed; junction bases matching no gene number 5.

The V and J segments used are TRBV2 and TRBJ2-5, with 10 central nucleotides matching TRBD2. Sequencing was performed on PBMCs. The clonotype was recovered from a young woman in good health and CMV-seropositive. CDR3 reads: CASCRAGGETQYF. The nucleotide sequence reads TGTGCCAGCTGTCGAGCGGGAGGGGAGACCCAGTACTTC.